The TCR beta chain described here comes from a study of blood T cell repertoires in COVID-19. The protocol was immunoSEQ multiplex PCR, while the TCRdb copy is restricted to in-frame clones and leaves out a portion. Of under 200,000 clones in the sample, 90% to 95% were seen once. The germline V gene encodes CDR1 SQVTM and CDR2 ANQGSEA. The CDR3 totals 13 residues. Losses at the gene ends were 7 bases for V and 0 bases for J; bases not matched to a gene: 5. This TCR came from a man aged 50-59 years with acute or convalescent COVID-19. Sequenced material: peripheral blood. The chain carries TRBV29-1 and TRBJ1-1; 7 nucleotides line up with TRBD1. CDR3 amino acids: CSADQGVNTEAFF. The CDR3 region has the DNA TGCAGCGCTGATCAGGGGGTGAACACTGAAGCTTTCTTT.